The rows below give T cell receptor beta chains drawn from one sample of a study of sequential checkpoint blockade in melanoma. The method was immunoSEQ multiplex PCR; TCRdb's version includes in-frame clones alone and lacks a portion of them. The data show 30,000 or so clones, around nine tenths seen once. Sample: CD8+ T cells sorted from blood (inferred from file names), taken from a patient given nivolumab and ipilimumab in sequence. These receptors all come from a human donor with melanoma. Both conserved end residues are part of each CDR3. The D gene is left open where the match is weak. Some rows mark clone size as missing; the rest say once, few, many or name a class of expanded clone.

TRBV4-2	TRBJ2-7	TRBD2	-	18	TGTGCCAGCAGCCAAGAGGGGCAGGGAATAGCGGGCTCCTACGAGCAGTACTTC	CASSQEGQGIAGSYEQYF
TRBV19	TRBJ2-7	TRBD2	once	14	TGTGCCAGTAGTCCAGACGGGGGGTGGAACGAGCAGTACTTC	CASSPDGGWNEQYF
TRBV11-2	TRBJ2-7	-	once	15	TGTGCCAGCAGCTTAGATTCCGGACTTTTAGGGGAGCAGTACTTC	CASSLDSGLLGEQYF
TRBV9	TRBJ2-1	TRBD2	once	16	TGTGCCAGCAGCGGGGTAGCGGGGGGCTCCTACAATGAGCAGTTCTTC	CASSGVAGGSYNEQFF
TRBV5-4	TRBJ2-7	-	-	13	TGTGCCAGCAGCTCATCTACCTCCCTAAGGAGCAGCTTC	CASSSSTSLRSSF
TRBV29-1	TRBJ2-3	-	-	11	TGCAGCGTTGGCGTGCCGGATACGCAGTATTTT	CSVGVPDTQYF
TRBV27	TRBJ2-3	-	-	14	TGTGCCAGCAGTCCCTCAACCGGGGTGGGGTTGGAGTATTTT	CASSPSTGVGLEYF
TRBV5-1	TRBJ2-7	-	-	13	TGCGCCAGCAGCTTGGACGGTACCTACGAGCAGTACTTC	CASSLDGTYEQYF
TRBV28	TRBJ2-3	-	once	15	TGTGCCAGCAGTCCACCGGGAAGCCAGACAGATACGCAGTATTTT	CASSPPGSQTDTQYF
TRBV28	TRBJ1-1	TRBD1	-	14	TGTGCCAGCAGTTTAACCCGGACAGGGCTTGAAGCTTTCTTT	CASSLTRTGLEAFF
TRBV27	TRBJ2-1	TRBD2	once	14	TGTGCCAGCAGTTTATGGCAGCGGGGGTCTGAGCAGTTCTTC	CASSLWQRGSEQFF
TRBV5-6	TRBJ1-5	-	once	13	TGTGCCAGCAGCTTGGTCGGCAATCAGCCCCAGCATTTT	CASSLVGNQPQHF
TRBV27	TRBJ1-5	-	-	14	TGTGCCAGCAGGCCCAGGTTGAACAATCAGCCCCAGCATTTT	CASRPRLNNQPQHF
TRBV7-6	TRBJ2-3	-	-	15	TGTGCCAGCAGTCAGACAGCGTTCAGTACAGATACGCAGTATTTT	CASSQTAFSTDTQYF
TRBV7-8	TRBJ1-5	-	-	13	TGTGCCAGCAGCCCGGGGGGAGGCCAGCCCCAGCATTTT	CASSPGGGQPQHF
TRBV11-2	TRBJ2-7	TRBD1	once	16	TGTGCCAGCAGCCACCCGACAGGGGGCCCTAACTACGAGCAGTACTTC	CASSHPTGGPNYEQYF
TRBV6-6	TRBJ1-2	-	-	11	TGTGCCAGCAGTTACAGGACAGACTACACCTTC	CASSYRTDYTF
TRBV28	TRBJ1-5	-	-	14	TGTGCCAGCAATTTACCGTTCCCTAATCAGCCCCAGCATTTT	CASNLPFPNQPQHF
TRBV28	TRBJ2-5	-	-	14	TGTGCCAGCAGCCACCGTCCTAGCGTGGAGACCCAGTACTTC	CASSHRPSVETQYF
TRBV4-1	TRBJ1-2	TRBD1	medium-sized	15	TGCGCCAGCAGCGTGGGACAGGGATTCAACTATGGCTACACCTTC	CASSVGQGFNYGYTF
TRBV27	TRBJ2-7	-	-	13	TGTGCCACCTCCTGGGGACGGGGGTACGAGCAGTACTTC	CATSWGRGYEQYF
TRBV7-9	TRBJ2-3	TRBD1	-	19	TGTGCCAGCAGCTTACCGATACGCCAGGGGGCGGGCAGCACAGATACGCAGTATTTT	CASSLPIRQGAGSTDTQYF
TRBV7-8	TRBJ2-7	-	once	13	TGTGCCAGCAGCTTTTCTAGAGGGAGCGAGCAGTACTTC	CASSFSRGSEQYF
TRBV5-5	TRBJ1-1	TRBD1	-	17	TGTGCCAGCAGCTGGGACAGGGCTCGGTCGGGGAACACTGAAGCTTTCTTT	CASSWDRARSGNTEAFF
TRBV4-3	TRBJ2-3	TRBD1	once	14	TGCGCCAGCAGCCAAGCAGGACAGGGGGATACGCAGTATTTT	CASSQAGQGDTQYF
TRBV27	TRBJ2-2	-	-	14	TGTGCCAGCAGTTTATTTCTCAACACCGGGGAGCTGTTTTTT	CASSLFLNTGELFF
TRBV28	TRBJ2-7	TRBD1	-	14	TGTGCCAGCACTCATCGGACAGGGTACGACGAGCAGTACTTC	CASTHRTGYDEQYF
TRBV25-1	TRBJ2-7	TRBD2	-	17	TGTGCCAGCAGTGGACAGACTAGCGGGGGGGAAAACTGCGAGCAGTACTTC	CASSGQTSGGENCEQYF
TRBV6-5	TRBJ1-3	TRBD1	-	14	TGTGCCACCACTTCAGGGGGCGAAGGAAACACCATATATTTT	CATTSGGEGNTIYF
TRBV4-3	TRBJ2-5	-	-	13	TGCGCCAGCAGCCAGGTACAGGGCTGGACCCAGTACTTC	CASSQVQGWTQYF
TRBV27	TRBJ1-5	TRBD1	-	15	TGTGCCAGCAGTGCGTCACAGGGGGCTAGGCAGCCCCAGCATTTT	CASSASQGARQPQHF
TRBV5-1	TRBJ2-3	-	-	14	TGCGCCAGCACCCCCTGGGGCTTCGGAGATACGCAGTATTTT	CASTPWGFGDTQYF
TRBV7-8	TRBJ1-1	-	-	17	TGTGCCAGCAGCTTAGGCGGGGCCCTACTATTGGACACTGAAGCTTTCTTT	CASSLGGALLLDTEAFF
TRBV5-1	TRBJ1-1	TRBD1	once	15	TGCGCCAGCAGCTTGGGGACAGGGGGTCCCACTGAAGCTTTCTTT	CASSLGTGGPTEAFF
TRBV4-1	TRBJ2-7	TRBD1	few	15	TGCGCCAGCTGCCCTGGACAGGGGGCAGGGTACGAGCAGTACTTC	CASCPGQGAGYEQYF
TRBV18	TRBJ1-2	TRBD1	once	15	TGTGCCAGCTCACCAGTGACAGGGCCGAAATATGGCTACACCTTC	CASSPVTGPKYGYTF
TRBV19	TRBJ1-1	TRBD1	-	15	TGTGCCAGTAGTATCCCGGGACAGGGGGCTGGTGAAGCTTTCTTT	CASSIPGQGAGEAFF
TRBV7-9	TRBJ2-2	-	-	15	TGTGCCAGCAGACATGTGACAGGGAACACCGGGGAGCTGTTTTTT	CASRHVTGNTGELFF
TRBV6-6	TRBJ2-7	TRBD2	-	15	TGTGCCAGCAGTTACCGGCGGGGGGGCTTCTACGAGCAGTACTTC	CASSYRRGGFYEQYF
TRBV10-1	TRBJ2-7	TRBD1	-	15	TGCGCCAGCAGTGACAGGACAGGGGGGCCCTACGAGCAGTACTTC	CASSDRTGGPYEQYF
TRBV10-1	TRBJ2-3	-	-	16	TGCGCCAGCAGTGAGTCGGGGCAGGATAGCACAGATACGCAGTATTTT	CASSESGQDSTDTQYF
TRBV9	TRBJ2-7	TRBD1	-	14	TGTGCCAGCAGCTCCGGACAGGGGGCCTACGAGCAGTACTTC	CASSSGQGAYEQYF
TRBV29-1	TRBJ1-4	TRBD1	once	12	TGCAGCGTGTTGACAGGGCGCGAAAAACTGTTTTTT	CSVLTGREKLFF
TRBV7-9	TRBJ1-4	TRBD1	once	11	TGTGCCAGCAGAGGGGGCGAAAAACTGTTTTTT	CASRGGEKLFF
TRBV28	TRBJ2-5	TRBD1	-	14	TGTGCCAGCAGTTTACAGGGGGCTGGAGAGACCCAGTACTTC	CASSLQGAGETQYF
TRBV4-1	TRBJ2-7	TRBD2	-	14	TGCGCCAGCAGCCAGGACCCTAGCGGGAGCGAGCAGTACTTC	CASSQDPSGSEQYF
TRBV27	TRBJ2-7	-	once	14	TGTGCCAGCAGTCACCGACCCGAAGCGGCCAAGCAGTACTTC	CASSHRPEAAKQYF
TRBV5-4	TRBJ1-4	-	-	12	TGTGCCAGCAGCTTCCCGGATGAAAAACTGTTTTTT	CASSFPDEKLFF
TRBV2	TRBJ1-1	-	few	14	TGTGCCAGCAGTGAAACCGGAGGGACTTACCAAGCTTTCTTT	CASSETGGTYQAFF
TRBV5-1	TRBJ1-3	-	-	18	TGCGCCAGCAGCTTGTGGGGCGGCAAGAGGACATCTGGAAACACCATATATTTT	CASSLWGGKRTSGNTIYF
TRBV27	TRBJ2-7	TRBD1	-	14	TGTGCCAGCAGTCTCCGGGACAGAGCCTACGAGCAGTACTTC	CASSLRDRAYEQYF
TRBV5-1	TRBJ2-5	-	-	15	TGCGCCAGCAGCTTGGATGGGCGGACGGGGGAGACCCAGTACTTC	CASSLDGRTGETQYF
TRBV28	TRBJ2-1	-	-	16	TGTGCCAGCAGTTTCGTCGGGGGTAGCTCCTACAATGAGCAGTTCTTC	CASSFVGGSSYNEQFF
TRBV28	TRBJ2-7	TRBD1	-	15	TGTGCCAGCAGTTTACCCCGGGACAGGGGGCGCGAGCAGTACTTC	CASSLPRDRGREQYF